In its sample, the clone carrying this T cell receptor beta chain was seen once. The germline V gene has CDR1 SQVTM and CDR2 ANQGSEA. V lost 6 bases to trimming and J lost 4 bases; unmatched junction nucleotides: 8. CDR3 length: 13 residues. CD8+ and CD4+ blood T cells underwent TCR beta sequencing. The CD8+ and CD4+ T cells were negatively isolated, with the TEMRA cells enriched by FACS. This sample stems from a study of CD8 T cells in Susac syndrome. With random hexamers, reverse transcription was performed on roughly 0.5 to 1 ug of RNA. It was immunoSEQ multiplex PCR that amplified TCR beta CDR3 across 54 Vbeta and 13 Jbeta. TCRdb analysed the immunoSEQ multiplex PCR reads with MiXCR anew, one entry per CDR3 protein. The sample has about 110,000 distinct CDR3 sequences, roughly 96% seen once.

The receptor comes from a human donor in good health. The material sequenced was CD4+ T cells from PBMCs. This sequence joins TRBV29-1 and TRBJ1-1, with 7 bases that match TRBD1. CDR3 nucleotides: TGCAGCGTCAACAGGGGATCGAGCACTGAAGCTTTCTTT. Its translation is CSVNRGSSTEAFF.